This is a list of T cell receptor beta chains from one sample in a study of T cells in Graves' hyperthyroidism and ophthalmopathy. From the multiplex PCR reads, TCRdb called clonotypes with MiXCR, one entry per CDR3 protein. The table records 500,000 to 700,000 distinct CDR3 sequences, 16% of them present only once. The sample taken for sequencing was blood. The origin of the receptors is a woman between 18 and 29 years old with Graves' hyperthyroidism. CDR3s include the opening cysteine and the closing phenylalanine or tryptophan. D genes are given only for firm matches. Clone sizes are given selectively: once, few, many, or a class where the clone is expanded.

-	14	-	TRBV9	TRBJ2-2	CASSVGPGAGELFF	TGTGCCAGCAGCGTAGGACCCGGGGCCGGGGAGCTGTTTTTT
few	14	-	TRBV29-1	TRBJ2-1	CSVEGVWGGNEQFF	TGCAGCGTTGAAGGGGTCTGGGGAGGCAATGAGCAGTTCTTC
few	15	-	TRBV7-9	TRBJ2-7	CASSHPLQRSYEQYF	TGTGCCAGCAGCCATCCATTGCAGCGCTCCTACGAGCAGTACTTC
many	13	-	TRBV24-1	TRBJ2-3	CATSDFRGGTQYF	TGTGCCACCAGTGATTTCAGGGGCGGTACGCAGTATTTT
-	15	TRBD2	TRBV29-1	TRBJ2-5	CSVAGLAGGGETQYF	TGCAGCGTTGCTGGTCTAGCGGGTGGTGGGGAGACCCAGTACTTC
few	15	-	TRBV18	TRBJ1-6	CASSPAGGDNSPLHF	TGTGCCAGCTCACCAGCGGGCGGAGATAATTCACCCCTCCACTTT
many	14	-	TRBV7-9	TRBJ1-1	CASRSTGGDTEAFF	TGTGCCAGCAGGTCAACGGGGGGAGACACTGAAGCTTTCTTT
many	12	-	TRBV20-1	TRBJ1-5	CSALLGNQPQHF	TGCAGTGCATTATTAGGCAATCAGCCCCAGCATTTT
-	19	TRBD1	TRBV6-6	TRBJ2-3	CASSYSNIIGTGGTDTQYF	TGTGCCAGCAGTTACTCGAACATCATCGGGACAGGGGGCACAGATACGCAGTATTTT
-	14	-	TRBV5-1	TRBJ2-2	CASTGTFNTGELFF	TGCGCCAGCACGGGGACTTTTAACACCGGGGAGCTGTTTTTT
few	16	-	TRBV27	TRBJ2-1	CASSLIGGVSYNEQFF	TGTGCCAGCAGTTTAATAGGCGGAGTCTCCTACAATGAGCAGTTCTTC
many	14	-	TRBV12-3/TRBV12-4	TRBJ1-1	CASSFGQMNTEAFF	TGTGCCAGCAGTTTTGGTCAGATGAACACTGAAGCTTTCTTT
many	12	-	TRBV12-3/TRBV12-4	TRBJ2-2	CASSPATGELFF	TGTGCCAGCAGCCCGGCCACCGGGGAGCTGTTTTTT
many	13	-	TRBV6-1	TRBJ1-2	CASSEGRDYGYTF	TGTGCCAGCAGTGAGGGCAGGGACTATGGCTACACCTTC
many	15	TRBD1	TRBV20-1	TRBJ1-5	CSASHGTGIGQPQHF	TGCAGTGCTAGTCATGGGACAGGGATTGGTCAGCCCCAGCATTTT
many	15	TRBD1	TRBV2	TRBJ1-2	CASSEYTGEDYGYTF	TGTGCTAGCAGTGAATACACAGGGGAGGACTATGGCTACACCTTC
few	14	-	TRBV3-1	TRBJ1-6	CASSQGQGYSPLHF	TGTGCCAGCAGCCAAGGGCAGGGGTATTCACCCCTCCACTTT